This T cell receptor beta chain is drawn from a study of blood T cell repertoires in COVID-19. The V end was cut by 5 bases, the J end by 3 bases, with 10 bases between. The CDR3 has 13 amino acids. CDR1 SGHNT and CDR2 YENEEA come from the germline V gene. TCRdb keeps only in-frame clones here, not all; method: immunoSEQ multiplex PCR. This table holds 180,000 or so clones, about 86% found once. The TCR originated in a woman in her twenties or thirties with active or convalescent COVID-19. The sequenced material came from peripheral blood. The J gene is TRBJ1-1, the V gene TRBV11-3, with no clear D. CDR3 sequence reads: CASSPGWDTEAFF. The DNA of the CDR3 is TGTGCCAGCAGCCCGGGATGGGACACTGAAGCTTTCTTT.